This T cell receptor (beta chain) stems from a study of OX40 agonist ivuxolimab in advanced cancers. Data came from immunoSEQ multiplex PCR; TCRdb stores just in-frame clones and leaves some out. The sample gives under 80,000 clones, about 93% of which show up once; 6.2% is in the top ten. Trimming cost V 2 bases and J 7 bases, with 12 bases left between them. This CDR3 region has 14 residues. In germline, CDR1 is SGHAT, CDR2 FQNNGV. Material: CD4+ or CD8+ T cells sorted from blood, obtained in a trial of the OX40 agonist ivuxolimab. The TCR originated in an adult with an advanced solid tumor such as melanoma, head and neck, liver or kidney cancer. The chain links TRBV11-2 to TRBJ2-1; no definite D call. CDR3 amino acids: CASSLLYRYNEQFF. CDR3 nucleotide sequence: TGTGCCAGCAGCTTACTCTACCGGTATAATGAGCAGTTCTTC.